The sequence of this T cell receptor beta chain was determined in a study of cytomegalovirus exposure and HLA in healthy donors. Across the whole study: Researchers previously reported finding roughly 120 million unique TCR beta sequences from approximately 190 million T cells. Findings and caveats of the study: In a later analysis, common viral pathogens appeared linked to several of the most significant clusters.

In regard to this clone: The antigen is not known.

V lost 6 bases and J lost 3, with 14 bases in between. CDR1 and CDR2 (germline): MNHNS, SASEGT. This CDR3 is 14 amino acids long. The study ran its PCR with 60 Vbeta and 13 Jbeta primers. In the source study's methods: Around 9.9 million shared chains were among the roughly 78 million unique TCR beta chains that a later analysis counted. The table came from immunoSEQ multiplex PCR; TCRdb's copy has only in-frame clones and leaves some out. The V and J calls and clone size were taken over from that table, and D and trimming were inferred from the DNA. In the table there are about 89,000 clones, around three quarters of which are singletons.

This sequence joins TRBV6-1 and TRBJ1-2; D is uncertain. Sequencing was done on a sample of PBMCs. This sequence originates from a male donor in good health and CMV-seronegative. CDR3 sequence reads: CASSLSGPDYGYTF. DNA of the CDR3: TGTGCCAGCAGCCTATCGGGTCCTGACTATGGCTACACCTTC.